A selection of T cell receptor beta chains follows, all from one sample in a study of T-cell reconstitution after alpha-beta-depleted transplantation in children. MiXCR, run by TCRdb on the PCR reads, gives a single entry per CDR3 protein. The sample has approximately 400,000 distinct CDR3 sequences; 11% are singletons. The sequences come from PBMCs from the stem cell graft donor, collected from the stem cell graft. The receptors originated from a human donor who donated a stem cell graft to a child with acute myeloid leukemia. Both conserved end residues are part of each CDR3. A D gene is named only where the DNA matches it firmly. The size entry is marked missing in some rows and otherwise reads once, few, many or a size class.

V: TRBV4-2; size: many; D: .; J: TRBJ2-5; DNA: TGTGCCAGCAGCCAAGGTCGGGGAGAGACCCAGTACTTC; CDR3: CASSQGRGETQYF
V: TRBV18; size: .; D: .; J: TRBJ2-1; DNA: TGTGCCAGCTCACCTGGGGGGCTCAATGAGCAGTTCTTC; CDR3: CASSPGGLNEQFF
V: TRBV7-9; size: .; D: .; J: TRBJ2-5; DNA: TGTGCCAGCAGCCCACCGGCGCGACCGGGCCAAAAGGAGACCCAGTACTTC; CDR3: CASSPPARPGQKETQYF
V: TRBV12-3/TRBV12-4; size: few; D: .; J: TRBJ1-1; DNA: TGTGCCAGCATTACCCGGGGAGGAACTGAAGCTTTCTTT; CDR3: CASITRGGTEAFF
V: TRBV20-1; size: .; D: TRBD1; J: TRBJ2-7; DNA: TGCAGTGCTATAAACGTTTTGGGGGACAGGAGCTCCGAGCAGTACTTC; CDR3: CSAINVLGDRSSEQYF
V: TRBV2; size: many; D: TRBD2; J: TRBJ2-7; DNA: TGTGCCAGCAGTGAAACTAGCGGGAGTCAGTACTTC; CDR3: CASSETSGSQYF
V: TRBV12-3/TRBV12-4; size: many; D: .; J: TRBJ2-3; DNA: TGTGCCAGCAGTTTGGGGGCCTTGGCAGATACGCAGTATTTT; CDR3: CASSLGALADTQYF
V: TRBV10-3; size: few; D: TRBD1; J: TRBJ2-1; DNA: TGTGCCATCAGGCCCGGGACAGGAGAATACAATGAGCAGTTCTTC; CDR3: CAIRPGTGEYNEQFF
V: TRBV6-1; size: .; D: TRBD1; J: TRBJ1-2; DNA: TGTGCCAGCAGTGAAGCGACAGGGTCTTCCTATGGCTACACCTTC; CDR3: CASSEATGSSYGYTF
V: TRBV11-1; size: .; D: .; J: TRBJ2-1; DNA: TGTGCCAGCAGCTTAAGAGGAGGTTCCGGGAAGGCCTCCTACAATGAGCAGTTCTTC; CDR3: CASSLRGGSGKASYNEQFF
V: TRBV5-1; size: .; D: .; J: TRBJ2-1; DNA: TGCGCCAGCAGCCGGGGAACGGGGGCGAGAAACAATGAGCAGTTCTTC; CDR3: CASSRGTGARNNEQFF
V: TRBV6-1; size: few; D: .; J: TRBJ2-1; DNA: TGTTCCAGCAGAGAGGGCTACAATGAGCAGTTCTTC; CDR3: CSSREGYNEQFF
V: TRBV10-3; size: .; D: .; J: TRBJ2-1; DNA: TGTGCCATCAGGGACAGCCGAAACAATGAGCAGTTCTTC; CDR3: CAIRDSRNNEQFF
V: TRBV7-9; size: .; D: .; J: TRBJ1-3; DNA: TGTGCCAGCAGGTCCTCGGGTATCGGAAACACCATATATTTT; CDR3: CASRSSGIGNTIYF
V: TRBV20-1; size: .; D: .; J: TRBJ1-1; DNA: TGCAGTGCTAGAGGCGCAGGGCTGCTCCATGAAGCTTTCTTT; CDR3: CSARGAGLLHEAFF
V: TRBV20-1; size: many; D: .; J: TRBJ2-2; DNA: TGCAGTGCTAGAGAAGGAGCGGACACCGGGGAGCTGTTTTTT; CDR3: CSAREGADTGELFF
V: TRBV9; size: .; D: TRBD2; J: TRBJ2-3; DNA: TGTGCCAGCAGCTGGACTAGCGGGGGGATAGATACGCAGTATTTT; CDR3: CASSWTSGGIDTQYF
V: TRBV7-2; size: .; D: TRBD1; J: TRBJ2-7; DNA: TGTGCCAGCAGCTCACAACAGGGGACCTACGAGCAGTACTTC; CDR3: CASSSQQGTYEQYF
V: TRBV12-3/TRBV12-4; size: few; D: .; J: TRBJ2-3; DNA: TGTGCCAGCAGCCGTACAGGGCCGGCAGATACGCAGTATTTT; CDR3: CASSRTGPADTQYF
V: TRBV19; size: few; D: .; J: TRBJ1-1; DNA: TGTGCCAGCGAAGAGAGCCTGAACACTGAAGCTTTCTTT; CDR3: CASEESLNTEAFF
V: TRBV5-4; size: few; D: TRBD1; J: TRBJ2-7; DNA: TGTGCCAGCAGCACGACAGGGCTGTACGAGCAGTACTTC; CDR3: CASSTTGLYEQYF
V: TRBV2; size: many; D: TRBD2; J: TRBJ2-3; DNA: TGTGCCAGCGGAGGCACTAGCGGAACAGATACGCAGTATTTT; CDR3: CASGGTSGTDTQYF
V: TRBV7-2; size: many; D: .; J: TRBJ2-1; DNA: TGTGCCAGCAGCTTAGGGGGGGCGGTTTGGTTCTTC; CDR3: CASSLGGAVWFF
V: TRBV5-1; size: few; D: TRBD1; J: TRBJ1-1; DNA: TGCGCCAGCAGCTTCGGACAGGAGAACACTGAAGCTTTCTTT; CDR3: CASSFGQENTEAFF
V: TRBV2; size: few; D: .; J: TRBJ2-1; DNA: TGTGCCAGCAGGGGGCGGACCGGCGGGTCCTACAATGAGCAGTTCTTC; CDR3: CASRGRTGGSYNEQFF
V: TRBV4-1; size: few; D: .; J: TRBJ1-2; DNA: TGCGCCAGCAGCCAAGAGGCTTGGGGCTACGGCTACACCTTC; CDR3: CASSQEAWGYGYTF
V: TRBV3-1; size: few; D: .; J: TRBJ1-2; DNA: TGTGCCAGCAGCCAAGCCCCCGACTGGTATGGCTACACCTTC; CDR3: CASSQAPDWYGYTF
V: TRBV20-1; size: .; D: TRBD2; J: TRBJ2-3; DNA: TGCAGCCCCTGGCGGGGGGACGCAGATACGCAGTATTTT; CDR3: CSPWRGDADTQYF
V: TRBV11-3; size: few; D: TRBD2; J: TRBJ2-1; DNA: TGTGCCAGCAGCTTAGGGAGGTTGATGGGGACTAGCGGCATTATGAGCTCCTACAATGAGCAGTTCTTC; CDR3: CASSLGRLMGTSGIMSSYNEQFF
V: TRBV10-2; size: .; D: TRBD2; J: TRBJ2-3; DNA: TGCGCCAGCAGTGACAATCGGCTAGCGGGAGGGCAAACGCAGTATTTT; CDR3: CASSDNRLAGGQTQYF
V: TRBV7-9; size: .; D: .; J: TRBJ1-2; DNA: TGTGCCAGCAGCTTATGGGACACGGAAGATTATGGCTACACCTTC; CDR3: CASSLWDTEDYGYTF
V: TRBV12-5; size: few; D: TRBD1; J: TRBJ2-3; DNA: TGTGCTAGTGGTCTTGGACAGGGGGCAGATACGCAGTATTTT; CDR3: CASGLGQGADTQYF
V: TRBV4-2; size: few; D: TRBD2; J: TRBJ2-7; DNA: TGTGCCAGCAGCCAAGAAACTGGACTAGCGGGAGGAGGGGAGCAGTACTTC; CDR3: CASSQETGLAGGGEQYF